This TCR beta chain stems from a study of beta chain features in type 1 diabetes. Central memory, naive, regulatory and stem cell-like memory CD4+ cells were sorted by CD45RO/CCR7/CD25/CD127/CD95/CD27. The sequenced template was cDNA made from the entire isolated RNA. The study sequenced naive, central memory and regulatory T cell samples to an average of around 3.5 million reads. Measured with immunoSEQ multiplex PCR; TCRdb has only the in-frame clones, and not every one. The profile shows 900,000 or so clones, around a sixth of them singletons. V was trimmed by 2 bases and J by 8 bases, leaving 8 bases between them. The germline gives CDR1 KGHSH, CDR2 LQKENI. This CDR3 contains 12 residues. With regard to this clone: The antigen is not known.

Study conclusions and caveats: Within the patient group, naive, central memory and Treg TCRB repertoires appeared more similar to each other than within healthy donors. Among type 1 diabetes patients, VDJ junctions had fewer insertions and more deletions.

The rearrangement uses TRBV18 and TRBJ2-3; D is perhaps TRBD1 (5 bases). The sample comprised naive CD4+ T cells from blood. The TCR originated in a woman younger than 35 in good health. As DNA, the CDR3 is TGTGCCAGCTCACCAGCCCAGGGTACGCAGTATTTT. Amino acids: CASSPAQGTQYF.